This is a list of T cell receptor beta chains from one sample in a study of beta chain features in type 1 diabetes. The assay was immunoSEQ multiplex PCR, and TCRdb's table has in-frame clones only and misses some. The sample consists of around 250,000 clones, 14% of them appearing once. Sequenced input: naive CD4+ T cells from blood. These receptors were collected from a man aged 25 to 40 with type 1 diabetes. CDR3s include the opening cysteine and the closing phenylalanine or tryptophan. Each record gives: clone size, V gene, D gene, J gene, CDR3 DNA, CDR3 protein. D genes are given only for firm matches. The size entry is marked missing in some rows and otherwise reads once, few, many or a size class.

few,TRBV5-1,TRBD1,TRBJ2-1,TGCGCCAGCATCCCCGCGGCGACAGGGAACTACAATGAGCAGTTCTTC,CASIPAATGNYNEQFF
NA,TRBV19,TRBD1,TRBJ2-7,TGTGCCAGTAGTACACGACAGGGCTACGAGCAGTACTTC,CASSTRQGYEQYF
few,TRBV18,NA,TRBJ2-5,TGTGCCAGCTCATCTCCGACAGCTCAAGAGACCCAGTACTTC,CASSSPTAQETQYF
NA,TRBV27,NA,TRBJ2-1,TGTGCCAGCAGTTTATCGGAGGGTGCCTACAATGAGCAGTTCTTC,CASSLSEGAYNEQFF
NA,TRBV2,TRBD2,TRBJ2-1,TGTGCCAGACCGGGACTAGCGAGACTCAATGAGCAGTTCTTC,CARPGLARLNEQFF
few,TRBV5-1,TRBD2,TRBJ2-7,TGCGCCAGCAGGCTCCCTAGCGGGATATCCTACGAGCAGTACTTC,CASRLPSGISYEQYF
few,TRBV19,TRBD2,TRBJ2-5,TGTGCCAGTAGTATAGCGGGAGGATCAGAGACCCAGTACTTC,CASSIAGGSETQYF
NA,TRBV5-1,NA,TRBJ2-3,TGCGCCAGCAGCTTGGTCCTACAGTCGGATACGCAGTATTTT,CASSLVLQSDTQYF
NA,TRBV5-1,NA,TRBJ1-5,TGCGCCAGCAGCTTGGGGGCCGGGAATGAGCCCCAGCATTTT,CASSLGAGNEPQHF
few,TRBV28,NA,TRBJ2-3,TGTGCCAGCAGTTATCGACAGGGCACAGATACGCAGTATTTT,CASSYRQGTDTQYF
NA,TRBV28,TRBD1,TRBJ2-7,TGTGCCAGCAGTCCCGGCGGGACAGGTCTTTACGAGCAGTACTTC,CASSPGGTGLYEQYF
few,TRBV2,TRBD2,TRBJ2-3,TGTGCCAGCAGCAAAGTCCGGGGGGTTAGCACAGATACGCAGTATTTT,CASSKVRGVSTDTQYF
NA,TRBV28,TRBD1,TRBJ2-1,TGTGCCAGCAGTTTGACAGGGGGCGAGCAGTTCTTC,CASSLTGGEQFF
NA,TRBV9,NA,TRBJ2-1,TGTGCCAGCAGCGTGGCGGGTACCTACAATGAGCAGTTCTTC,CASSVAGTYNEQFF
few,TRBV9,NA,TRBJ2-6,TGTGCCAGCAGCGTAGGAGAAGAAGCGGGGGCCAACGTCCTGACTTTC,CASSVGEEAGANVLTF
NA,TRBV7-2,NA,TRBJ2-7,TGTGCCAGCAGCTTGGAGGTCGAGCAGTACTTC,CASSLEVEQYF
few,TRBV2,NA,TRBJ1-4,TGTGCCAGCACCCGACCCCAGGGAGGGAATGAAAAACTGTTTTTT,CASTRPQGGNEKLFF
NA,TRBV21-1,NA,TRBJ2-1,TGTGCCAGCAGGAAGGGGACTAGCAATGAGCAGTTCTTC,CASRKGTSNEQFF
few,TRBV4-1,NA,TRBJ1-3,TGCGCCAGCAGCCAAGGCACAACTGGAAACACCATATATTTT,CASSQGTTGNTIYF
NA,TRBV4-2,TRBD2,TRBJ2-5,TGTGCCAGCAGCCGGACTAGTTATGCTGAAGAGACCCAGTACTTC,CASSRTSYAEETQYF
few,TRBV18,TRBD2,TRBJ2-3,TGTGCCAGCTCACCCCTAGCGGGGGGCACAGATACGCAGTATTTT,CASSPLAGGTDTQYF
few,TRBV7-2,NA,TRBJ2-7,TGTGCCAGCAGCTTAGAGGGGACAACCTCCTACGAGCAGTACTTC,CASSLEGTTSYEQYF
few,TRBV2,NA,TRBJ1-5,TGTGCCAGCAGCCCCCGCGGAAGCAATCAGCCCCAGCATTTT,CASSPRGSNQPQHF
NA,TRBV9,TRBD1,TRBJ2-3,TGTGCCAGCGGACAGGGCGTGACCACAGATACGCAGTATTTT,CASGQGVTTDTQYF
NA,TRBV7-9,NA,TRBJ2-7,TGTGCCAGCAGCCCACCGGGACAAGCCGAGCAGTACTTC,CASSPPGQAEQYF
few,TRBV5-4,TRBD1,TRBJ2-4,TGTGCCAGCAGCCCCGGACAGGAAAACATTCAGTACTTC,CASSPGQENIQYF
few,TRBV5-8,TRBD1,TRBJ2-7,TGTGCCAGCAGCTCGGGACAGGGGGTAGGCTACGAGCAGTACTTC,CASSSGQGVGYEQYF
NA,TRBV25-1,NA,TRBJ2-5,TGTGCCAGCAGTGTCAGGGACCAAGAGACCCAGTACTTC,CASSVRDQETQYF
NA,TRBV7-3,NA,TRBJ2-5,TGTGCCAGCAGCTTTTCAGGAGTGGGAGGAGAGACCCAGTACTTC,CASSFSGVGGETQYF
NA,TRBV9,NA,TRBJ2-3,TGTGCCAGCAGCGTAGCCAACGGGTATAGCACAGATACGCAGTATTTT,CASSVANGYSTDTQYF
NA,TRBV4-1,NA,TRBJ2-5,TGCGCCAGCAGCCAACCCTACGGCGGGGCATCCCAAGAGACCCAGTACTTC,CASSQPYGGASQETQYF
NA,TRBV5-1,NA,TRBJ2-7,TGCGCCAGCAAAGAGAGCTCATACTCCTACGAGCAGTACTTC,CASKESSYSYEQYF
few,TRBV4-2,NA,TRBJ1-5,TGTGCCAGCAGCCAAGATATTGGACAGCGAGGGGTACATTTT,CASSQDIGQRGVHF
NA,TRBV28,NA,TRBJ1-2,TGTGCCAGCAGTTTCAAATTCTATGGCTACACCTTC,CASSFKFYGYTF
NA,TRBV5-4,TRBD2,TRBJ2-1,TGTGCCAGCAGGAAAGCGGGAGGGTACAATGAGCAGTTCTTC,CASRKAGGYNEQFF
few,TRBV19,TRBD1,TRBJ1-2,TGTGCCAGTAGCCGGACAGGGGAAAACTATGGCTACACCTTC,CASSRTGENYGYTF
NA,TRBV2,TRBD2,TRBJ2-3,TGTGCCAGCAGAACCGGGACTAGCGGGCAGACAGATACGCAGTATTTT,CASRTGTSGQTDTQYF
NA,TRBV9,NA,TRBJ2-5,TGTGCCAGCAGCGTAGAACAGGGAGGGGGAGAGACCCAGTACTTC,CASSVEQGGGETQYF
NA,TRBV7-3,NA,TRBJ2-1,TGTGCCAGCAGCTCTGGGGCGGGATATCGGGATGAGCAGTTCTTC,CASSSGAGYRDEQFF
NA,TRBV27,TRBD2,TRBJ2-7,TGTGCCAGCAGTTTAGGCAGCGGGAGACGATACGAGCAGTACTTC,CASSLGSGRRYEQYF
few,TRBV18,NA,TRBJ2-5,TGTGCCAGCTCACCCCGGGTAGCGGCACAAGAGACCCAGTACTTC,CASSPRVAAQETQYF
NA,TRBV27,NA,TRBJ2-1,TGTGCCAGCAGCTACAGCTTCTCCTACAATGAGCAGTTCTTC,CASSYSFSYNEQFF
few,TRBV4-3,NA,TRBJ1-2,TGCGCCAGCAGCCAAGATGGGAAACGCGCAGGAGGTGGCTACACCTTC,CASSQDGKRAGGGYTF
NA,TRBV7-3,TRBD2,TRBJ2-3,TGTGCCAGCAGCCCGGGACTAGCGCAACATACGCAGTATTTT,CASSPGLAQHTQYF
few,TRBV7-9,NA,TRBJ2-7,TGTGCCAGCAGCTTAGGTCAGTCCAAGTACTTC,CASSLGQSKYF